The 25 T cell receptor beta chains presented below share a single source sample, sequenced in a study of shared clonotypes between healthy human individuals. Only in-frame clones appear in the TCRdb table, and some are missing; sequencing was by immunoSEQ multiplex PCR. This sample has about 2.4 million clones, with 93% found just once. What was sequenced was naive CD4+ T cells from PBMCs. The subset: CD45RA+ positively selected. These receptors all come from a man younger than 30 in good health. Some clones in this sample may be carry-over from other donors' samples.

Of note for this clone: At the DNA level, this CDR3 is encoded by other sequences in the same sample as well. V and J are TRBV9 and TRBJ2-3; D remains ambiguous. Germline lookup yields CDR1 SGDLS and CDR2 YYNGEE. The CDR3 is 14 amino acids. V was cut by 4 bases and J by 2 bases, with 11 bases left in between. The CDR3: CASSLGPNTDTQYF. For the CDR3, the DNA is TGTGCCAGCAGCCTTGGACCAAACACAGATACGCAGTATTTT.

The chain recombines TRBV5-1 with TRBJ1-5; D is unresolved. The CDR3 length is 13 residues. The V gene's germline CDR1 is SGHRS and CDR2 YFSETQ. Trimming pared 5 bases from V and 2 bases from J, leaving 8 bases between. CDR3 sequence: CASRRDGNQPQHF. The CDR3 DNA sequence: TGCGCCAGCAGGAGGGATGGCAATCAGCCCCAGCATTTT.

V usage is TRBV5-4 and J usage is TRBJ2-1; a possible D gene is TRBD1 (5 bases). Per germline, CDR1 SGHNT and CDR2 YYREEE (reference sequence). With 2 bases removed from V and 9 bases from J, the gap between germline ends came to 9 bases. CDR3 length: 12 residues. The CDR3 DNA reads TGTGCCAGCAGCTTTTATCAGGGTGAGCAGTTCTTC. It translates to CASSFYQGEQFF.

The chain carries TRBV28 and TRBJ1-1; D gene unclear. The V end was cut by 7 bases, the J end by 11 bases, with 14 bases between. The CDR3 contains 11 residues. Germline V gene lookup returns CDR1 MDHEN and CDR2 SYDVKM. CDR3 sequence (DNA): TGTGCCAGCAATGGTCGTCCGGGTGCTTTCTTT. Its translation: CASNGRPGAFF.

The chain uses TRBV27 and TRBJ2-7; perhaps TRBD2 as D (7 bases). Germline loops: CDR1 MNHEY, CDR2 SMNVEV (reference sequence). The CDR3 is made up of 15 amino acids. V was clipped by 4 bases and J by 2 bases, with 15 bases between them. CDR3 nucleotide sequence: TGTGCCAGCAGTTCGAGGGGGAGGGGGACCTACGAGCAGTACTTC. Its protein is CASSSRGRGTYEQYF.

The rearrangement joins TRBV5-5 to TRBJ1-2; 10 bases map to TRBD1. CDR1 and CDR2 from the germline V gene are SGHKS and YYEKEE (reference sequence). V lost 4 bases, J lost 3 bases, and 3 bases stayed unmatched. This CDR3 region has 14 residues. The CDR3 region is CASSRTGGDYGYTF. The CDR3 nucleotides read TGTGCCAGCAGCCGGACAGGGGGAGACTATGGCTACACCTTC.

This sequence joins TRBV28 and TRBJ1-5; no clear D gene. Per germline, CDR1 MDHEN and CDR2 SYDVKM. Trimming took off 3 bases at V and 6 bases at J, with 21 bases between the two ends. CDR3 length: 17 amino acids. The CDR3 sequence: CASSLANHGGEFQPQHF. CDR3 coding DNA: TGTGCCAGCAGTTTGGCCAATCACGGTGGGGAGTTTCAGCCCCAGCATTTT. The full variable domain, rest sourced from reference TRBV28 and TRBJ1-5, is DVKVTQSSRYLVKRTGEKVFLECVQDMDHENMFWYRQDPGLGLRLIYFSYDVKMKEKGDIPEGYSVSREKKERFSLILESASTNQTSMYLCASSLANHGGEFQPQHFGDGTRLSIL.

The count of this clone is one. Because the CDR3's place on the DNA is in doubt, the DNA is left out and the CDR3 is given as listed by TCRdb. The chain combines TRBV28 with TRBJ2-7. Germline V CDR1 and CDR2: MDHEN, SYDVKM. 11 amino acids form the CDR3, both terminal residues included. Here the CDR3 reads CVSNVVGAGNF.

The chain carries TRBV5-1 and TRBJ2-5, with D hard to call. CDR1 is SGHRS and CDR2 is YFSETQ in the germline V gene. This CDR3 comprises 13 residues. V gave up 1 base and J gave up 1 base, with 5 bases separating them. The CDR3 region has the DNA TGCGCCAGCAGCTTGAGGTCCCAAGAGACCCAGTACTTC. Translated: CASSLRSQETQYF. The full variable domain, with the rest looked up from reference TRBV5-1 and TRBJ2-5, is KAGVTQTPRYLIKTRGQQVTLSCSPISGHRSVSWYQQTPGQGLQFLFEYFSETQRNKGNFPGRFSGRQFSNSRSEMNVSTLELGDSALYLCASSLRSQETQYFGPGTRLLVL.

The chain uses TRBV11-1 and TRBJ2-1; D remains ambiguous. CDR1 and CDR2 (germline): SGHAT, FQDESV (reference sequence). The CDR3 sequence is 13 residues long. V dropped 0 bases and J dropped 6 bases, with 6 bases sitting between them. The CDR3 sequence is CASSLAGFNEQFF. CDR3 DNA sequence: TGTGCCAGCAGCTTAGCCGGATTCAATGAGCAGTTCTTC.

This clone has only a few counts. At the DNA level, this CDR3 is encoded by other sequences in the same sample as well. This chain joins TRBV28 and TRBJ1-3, with D unclear. Trimming removed 4 bases from V and 7 bases from J, with 8 bases in between. The germline CDR1 and CDR2 sequences are MDHEN and SYDVKM. The CDR3 totals 12 residues. This CDR3 reads CASSSRGNTIYF. The CDR3 DNA reads TGTGCCAGCAGTTCCCGCGGTAACACCATATATTTT.

The CDR3 spells CASGMANVLTF. The CDR3 coding sequence is TGTGCCAGCGGGATGGCCAACGTCCTGACTTTC. The chain joins TRBV7-8 to TRBJ2-6; no clear D. Trimming shortened V by 8 bases and J by 6 bases, and 5 bases separated the two germline ends. There are 11 residues in the CDR3. In germline, CDR1 is SGHVS, CDR2 FQNEAQ.

This clone was detected only once. Additional DNA sequences in this sample encode the identical CDR3. The genes are TRBV29-1 and TRBJ2-3; D might be TRBD2 (6 bases). The CDR3 totals 14 residues. Germline V gene data show CDR1 as SQVTM and CDR2 as ANQGSEA. With 4 bases removed from V and 0 bases from J, the gap between germline ends came to 11 bases. The CDR3 DNA reads as TGCAGCGTTGCGGGGAGCGGGAGCACAGATACGCAGTATTTT. It yields the protein CSVAGSGSTDTQYF.

This chain joins TRBV5-4 and TRBJ2-1, with D uncertain. Deletions cut 4 bases from V and 1 base from J, with 9 bases between. CDR3 length: 14 amino acids. Germline loops: CDR1 SGHNT, CDR2 YYREEE (reference sequence). Written as DNA, the CDR3 is TGTGCCAGCAGCAACTTGAGTTCCTACAATGAGCAGTTCTTC. Translation gives CASSNLSSYNEQFF.

The rearrangement links TRBV5-1 to TRBJ1-4, with 9 bases aligning to TRBD1. Germline V lookup: CDR1 SGHRS, CDR2 YFSETQ. This CDR3 region has 16 residues. J was trimmed by 0 bases and V by 4 bases; bases with no gene match: 4. The CDR3 DNA follows: TGCGCCAGCAGCGTCGGACAGGGGCCAACTAATGAAAAACTGTTTTTT. Translation gives CASSVGQGPTNEKLFF.

This sequence joins TRBV28 and TRBJ2-1, with 8 bases identical to TRBD1. Germline loops: CDR1 MDHEN, CDR2 SYDVKM. The V segment lost 5 bases and the J segment 7 bases; nucleotides outside the gene matches: 13. This CDR3 region has 16 residues. CDR3 DNA: TGTGCCAGCAGTCTTAGGGCGGGACAGGTTAAGAATGAGCAGTTCTTC. It encodes CASSLRAGQVKNEQFF.

The J gene is TRBJ2-1, the V gene TRBV29-1, with 9 bases matching TRBD2. The CDR3 is 17 amino acids. The V and J ends lost 7 bases and 5 bases, in that order; junction bases with no gene match: 18. The germline CDR1 and CDR2 sequences are SQVTM and ANQGSEA. This CDR3 reads CSALRGKRTSENNEQFF. As DNA, the CDR3 is TGCAGCGCGCTCCGAGGTAAAAGGACTAGCGAGAACAATGAGCAGTTCTTC.

This clone was detected only a few times. The genes are TRBV28 and TRBJ1-1, with 8 bases that match TRBD1. With 3 bases clipped from V and 3 bases from J, the junction kept 9 bases outside the gene matches. Germline V gene data show CDR1 as MDHEN and CDR2 as SYDVKM. The CDR3 runs 16 residues. This chain's CDR3 is CASSFGPDRGYTEAFF. In DNA, the CDR3 is TGTGCCAGCAGTTTCGGCCCCGACAGGGGATACACTGAAGCTTTCTTT.

This chain links TRBV19 with TRBJ1-5; no clear D. Trimming took 1 base from V and 0 from J, leaving 10 bases between them. CDR1 and CDR2 from the germline V gene are LNHDA and SQIVND (reference sequence). The CDR3 runs to 16 residues. The CDR3 spells CASSIAFRNSNQPQHF. CDR3 DNA: TGTGCCAGTAGTATAGCATTCAGGAATAGCAATCAGCCCCAGCATTTT.

This rearrangement joins TRBV4-2 to TRBJ1-5; no firm D call. From germline, CDR1 is LGHNA and CDR2 YNFKEQ. V lost 0 bases and J lost 1, with 10 bases in between. The CDR3 runs to 16 residues. The CDR3: CASSQDAIGSNQPQHF. The CDR3, as DNA: TGTGCCAGCAGCCAAGATGCAATCGGGAGCAATCAGCCCCAGCATTTT.

This chain links TRBV4-1 with TRBJ2-7, with 13 bases matching TRBD2. CDR1 MGHRA and CDR2 YSYEKL come from the germline V gene. V lost 5 bases, J lost 0 bases, and 13 bases stayed unmatched. This CDR3 spans 19 amino acids. The CDR3 is CASSSLPTSGRYPSYEQYF. Here the CDR3 DNA reads TGCGCCAGCAGCTCCCTCCCGACTAGCGGGAGGTATCCCTCCTACGAGCAGTACTTC.

A remark on this clone: Other DNA sequences in the sample encode the same CDR3. V usage is TRBV5-1 and J usage is TRBJ2-2, with D unclear. The CDR3 has 14 amino acids. The germline gives CDR1 SGHRS, CDR2 YFSETQ. Trimming cost V 0 bases and J 4 bases, with 7 bases left between them. The CDR3 here is CASSLAQSTGELFF. CDR3 nucleotides: TGCGCCAGCAGCTTGGCTCAGAGCACCGGGGAGCTGTTTTTT.

This chain joins TRBV27 and TRBJ1-4; 10 nucleotides align to TRBD1. This CDR3 has 18 amino acids. Germline assignment: CDR1 MNHEY and CDR2 SMNVEV (reference sequence). Trimming at V came to 3 bases and at J to 7 bases, leaving 14 bases not matched to a gene. The DNA of the CDR3 is TGTGCCAGCAGTTTTAAGGGGTGGAGTGGGACAGGGGTTGAAAAACTGTTTTTT. Translation: CASSFKGWSGTGVEKLFF.

The V gene is TRBV11-2, the J gene TRBJ2-3, with 9 bases aligning to TRBD2. With V trimmed by 5 bases and J by 4 bases, 10 bases remained unmatched. The germline V gene has CDR1 SGHAT and CDR2 FQNNGV. This CDR3 spans 16 amino acids. DNA of the CDR3: TGTGCCAGCAGCAGACCTGGCGGGAGGGCGGCAGATACGCAGTATTTT. As protein: CASSRPGGRAADTQYF.

This clone was seen just once. The V call is TRBV11-1, the J call TRBJ2-2; D gene uncertain. The germline V gene encodes CDR1 SGHAT and CDR2 FQDESV (reference sequence). Trimming stripped 4 bases from V and 4 bases from J, with 10 bases between. The CDR3 spans 14 residues. This CDR3 is CASSSVSGTGELFF. Written as DNA, the CDR3 is TGTGCCAGCAGCTCCGTATCGGGCACCGGGGAGCTGTTTTTT.